Shown below are 12 T cell receptor beta chains from a single sample sequenced in a study of T-cell memory formation after mild COVID-19. TCRdb passed the 5' RACE reads through MiXCR, listing each CDR3 protein once. The sample lists 450,000 to 650,000 distinct CDR3 sequences, less than 25% occurring once. Material: PBMCs or a T cell subset sorted from them (not recorded which). The receptor source for this set is an adult woman who had mild COVID-19 (a few samples of this study predate the infection). Cell type and time point are not known.

The V call is TRBV18, the J call TRBJ2-5; TRBD2 agrees at 12 bases. The CDR3 consists of 17 residues. In germline, CDR1 is KGHSH, CDR2 LQKENI. Unmatched junction bases numbered 10, after V lost 5 bases and J lost 3 bases. The CDR3 DNA is TGTGCCAGCTCAGTTCTAGCGGGAGGGCCCGGCGAAGAGACCCAGTACTTC. Its translation: CASSVLAGGPGEETQYF.

The rearrangement uses TRBV25-1 and TRBJ1-2; D is perhaps TRBD1 (6 bases). V dropped 6 bases and J dropped 8 bases, with 13 bases sitting between them. The CDR3 runs 12 residues. The germline V gene has CDR1 MGHDK and CDR2 SYGVNS. CDR3 in DNA: TGTGCCAGCAGCAGGGGTGAGGGGGGCTACACCTTC. The encoded protein is CASSRGEGGYTF.

This clonotype was counted a few times. This rearrangement joins TRBV18 to TRBJ2-7; D is ambiguous. Germline V gene lookup returns CDR1 KGHSH and CDR2 LQKENI. This CDR3 is 15 amino acids long. Trimming cost V 6 bases and J 0 bases, with 15 bases left between them. The CDR3: CASSPLPASSYEQYF. CDR3 sequence (DNA): TGTGCCAGCTCCCCCCTGCCGGCCAGCTCCTACGAGCAGTACTTC.

The rearrangement uses TRBV7-2 and TRBJ2-2; 8 nucleotides match TRBD2. This CDR3 spans 16 amino acids. The J segment lost 2 bases and the V segment lost 2 bases, leaving 4 bases of the junction unmatched. Germline CDR1 reads SGHTA; CDR2 reads FQGNSA. CDR3 nucleotide sequence: TGTGCCAGCAGCTTATCGGCGGGGGGAAACACCGGGGAGCTGTTTTTT. Its translation: CASSLSAGGNTGELFF.

This chain connects TRBV27 to TRBJ1-4; 10 bases agree with TRBD1. Looked up from germline, CDR1 is MNHEY and CDR2 is SMNVEV (reference sequence). The CDR3 runs 17 residues. The V gene end was trimmed by 7 bases and the J gene end by 3 bases; junction bases not matched to a gene: 11. The CDR3 sequence: CASKSGTGVSANEKLFF. In nucleotides, the CDR3 is TGTGCCAGCAAGTCCGGGACAGGGGTCAGTGCTAATGAAAAACTGTTTTTT.

The V gene is TRBV20-1, the J gene TRBJ1-1; D remains unclear. The CDR3 runs to 13 residues. V lost 6 bases, J lost 0 bases, and 11 bases lay in between. Germline loops: CDR1 DFQATT, CDR2 SNEGSKA (reference sequence). CDR3 amino acids: CSAVQPLNTEAFF. DNA for the CDR3: TGCAGTGCCGTCCAGCCCTTGAACACTGAAGCTTTCTTT.

The V gene is TRBV27, the J gene TRBJ1-6; no reliable D call. V lost 2 bases and J 4 bases, leaving 6 bases between the germline ends. This CDR3 has 14 residues. The germline V gene encodes CDR1 MNHEY and CDR2 SMNVEV (reference sequence). The DNA of the CDR3 is TGTGCCAGCAGTTTACAACAGTATAATTCACCCCTCCACTTT. It codes for CASSLQQYNSPLHF.

This clonotype was seen a few times. The J gene is TRBJ1-4, the V gene TRBV12-3 or TRBV12-4; TRBD1 is a possible D gene (5 bases). V lost 3 bases and J 5 bases, leaving 10 bases between the germline ends. The CDR3 has 14 residues. The CDR3 loop reads CASSFGGMNEKLFF. CDR3 bases: TGTGCCAGCAGTTTTGGGGGGATGAATGAAAAACTGTTTTTT.

This chain links TRBV4-1 with TRBJ2-7; 9 bases match TRBD1. The V segment lost 4 bases and the J segment 3 bases; nucleotides outside the gene matches: 7. The V gene's germline CDR1 is MGHRA and CDR2 YSYEKL. This CDR3 region has 15 residues. CDR3 loop: CASSPVRTGVYEQYF. The CDR3 DNA reads TGCGCCAGCAGCCCCGTGCGGACAGGGGTCTACGAGCAGTACTTC.

The chain uses TRBV28 and TRBJ1-5; 8 bases agree with TRBD1. Unmatched junction bases numbered 6, after V lost 5 bases and J lost 3 bases. CDR3 length: 15 residues. Germline assignment: CDR1 MDHEN and CDR2 SYDVKM. The DNA for the CDR3 is TGTGCCAGCAGTCATAACAGGGGGGTCAATCAGCCCCAGCATTTT. It encodes CASSHNRGVNQPQHF.

This clonotype was seen a handful of times. The genes are TRBV6-5 and TRBJ2-3; 7 nucleotides match TRBD2. V lost 3 bases and J lost 2; bases outside the gene matches: 8. Germline CDR1 reads MNHEY; CDR2 reads SVGAGI. The CDR3 runs to 16 residues. Written as DNA, the CDR3 is TGTGCCAGCAGTTATTCGCCCAGCGGGGTCACAGATACGCAGTATTTT. It translates to CASSYSPSGVTDTQYF.

This clonotype was observed many times. The chain recombines TRBV27 with TRBJ2-1; D may be TRBD2 (6 bases). Trimming left V 8 bases short and J 5 bases short, with 19 bases between. Germline CDR1 and CDR2: MNHEY and SMNVEV (reference sequence). CDR3 length: 15 amino acids. The CDR3 region has the DNA TGTGCCAGCCGCTTGGCCGCCACGGGGGACAATGAGCAGTTCTTC. Its protein is CASRLAATGDNEQFF.